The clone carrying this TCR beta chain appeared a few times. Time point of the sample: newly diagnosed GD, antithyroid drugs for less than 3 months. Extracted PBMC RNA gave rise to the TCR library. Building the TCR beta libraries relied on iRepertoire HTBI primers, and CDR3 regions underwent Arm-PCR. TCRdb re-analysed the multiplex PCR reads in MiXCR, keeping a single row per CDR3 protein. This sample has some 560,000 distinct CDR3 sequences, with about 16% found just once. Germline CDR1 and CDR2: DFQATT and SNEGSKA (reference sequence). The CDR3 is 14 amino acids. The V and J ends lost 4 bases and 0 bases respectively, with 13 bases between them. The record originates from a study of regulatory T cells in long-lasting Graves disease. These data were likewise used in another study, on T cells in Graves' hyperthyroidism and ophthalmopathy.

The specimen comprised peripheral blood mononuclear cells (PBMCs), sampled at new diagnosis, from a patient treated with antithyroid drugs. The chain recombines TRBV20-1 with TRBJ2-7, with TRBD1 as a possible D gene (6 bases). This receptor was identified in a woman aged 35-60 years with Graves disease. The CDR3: CSATPWDTSYEQYF. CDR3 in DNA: TGCAGTGCTACCCCCTGGGACACCTCCTACGAGCAGTACTTC.